One and the same sample provided the 5 T cell receptor beta chains below, sequenced in a study of OX40 agonist ivuxolimab in advanced cancers. Clones were read by immunoSEQ multiplex PCR, and TCRdb kept only the in-frame ones, dropping some. Among about 60,000 clones listed, about nine tenths were seen once. Specimen: CD4+ or CD8+ T cells sorted from blood, collected in a trial of the OX40 agonist ivuxolimab. Receptors originate from an adult with an advanced solid tumor such as melanoma, head and neck, liver or kidney cancer.

Concerning this clone itself: Within the sample, other DNA sequences also encode this same CDR3. The rearrangement uses TRBV19 and TRBJ2-2; TRBD2 matches 8 bases. Trimming cost V 5 bases and J 2 bases; bases outside gene matches: 7. Germline V CDR1 and CDR2: LNHDA, SQIVND (reference sequence). This CDR3 region has 16 residues. CDR3: CASSLPSGRNTGELFF. The CDR3 DNA follows: TGTGCCAGTAGTCTTCCGAGCGGGAGAAACACCGGGGAGCTGTTTTTT. The full variable domain, in which reference TRBV19 and TRBJ2-2 provide the parts outside the CDR3, is DGGITQSPKYLFRKEGQNVTLSCEQNLNHDAMYWYRQDPGQGLRLIYYSQIVNDFQKGDIAEGYSVSREKKESFPLTVTSAQKNPTAFYLCASSLPSGRNTGELFFGEGSRLTVL.

The chain recombines TRBV15 with TRBJ1-5; the D is unclear. Germline V CDR1 and CDR2: LNHNV, YYDKDF (reference sequence). The CDR3 extends over 14 amino acids. Trimming left V 4 bases short and J 2 bases short, with 9 bases between. DNA of the CDR3: TGTGCCACCAGCACCCTGGCCGGCAATCAGCCCCAGCATTTT. Amino acid sequence: CATSTLAGNQPQHF.

This sequence joins TRBV5-4 and TRBJ2-3; 8 bases agree with TRBD1. V lost 1 base to trimming and J lost 0 bases; unmatched junction nucleotides: 4. CDR1 is SGHNT, CDR2 YYREEE, per germline (reference sequence). The CDR3 spans 16 residues. DNA for the CDR3: TGTGCCAGCAGCTTGCTCGACAGGGGAAGCACAGATACGCAGTATTTT. Its translation: CASSLLDRGSTDTQYF.

The chain joins TRBV30 to TRBJ2-7, with 8 bases fitting TRBD2. The germline V gene has CDR1 GTSNPN and CDR2 SVGIG (reference sequence). The CDR3 is 14 residues long. The V and J ends lost 2 bases and 0 bases, in that order; junction bases with no gene match: 3. CDR3 bases: TGTGCCTGGAGTCGGGGGGGGAACTCCTACGAGCAGTACTTC. Translated: CAWSRGGNSYEQYF.

This chain joins TRBV19 and TRBJ2-6; no firm D call. CDR3 length: 14 residues. Germline V lookup: CDR1 LNHDA, CDR2 SQIVND (reference sequence). Trimming took off 7 bases at V and 0 bases at J, with 7 bases between the two ends. The CDR3: CASMVSSGANVLTF. The DNA of the CDR3 is TGTGCCAGTATGGTCAGCTCTGGGGCCAACGTCCTGACTTTC.